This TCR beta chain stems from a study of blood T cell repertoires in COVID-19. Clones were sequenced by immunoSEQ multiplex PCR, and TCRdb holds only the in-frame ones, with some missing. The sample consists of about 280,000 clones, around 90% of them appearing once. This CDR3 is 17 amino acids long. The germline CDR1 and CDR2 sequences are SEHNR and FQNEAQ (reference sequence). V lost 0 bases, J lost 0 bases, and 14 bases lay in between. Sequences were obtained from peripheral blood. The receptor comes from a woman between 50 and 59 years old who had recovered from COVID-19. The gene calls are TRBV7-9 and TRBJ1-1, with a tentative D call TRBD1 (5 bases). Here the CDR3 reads CASSLAAGRPMNTEAFF. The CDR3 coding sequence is TGTGCCAGCAGCTTAGCTGCAGGGCGTCCCATGAACACTGAAGCTTTCTTT. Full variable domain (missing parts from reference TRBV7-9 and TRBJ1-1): DTGVSQNPRHKITKRGQNVTFRCDPISEHNRLYWYRQTLGQGPEFLTYFQNEAQLEKSRLLSDRFSAERPKGSFSTLEIQRTEQGDSAMYLCASSLAAGRPMNTEAFFGQGTRLTVV.